The 27 T cell receptor beta chains below were found in one sample sequenced in a study of TIL therapy for anti-PD-1-resistant metastatic lung cancer. The time point here: pre-treatment sample, taken before nivolumab and TIL therapy. Sequencing used immunoSEQ v3. Assay used: immunoSEQ multiplex PCR; TCRdb lists only in-frame clones, some missing. The profile covers about 50,000 clones, with approximately 86% appearing a single time and approximately 5% taken by the ten largest. This specimen was blood, taken at baseline. All receptors derive from a person between 25 and 79 years old with non-small cell lung cancer.

This sequence joins TRBV5-1 and TRBJ2-3; D might be TRBD2 (5 bases). The V end lost 4 bases, the J end lost 2 bases, and 11 bases lay between the germline ends. The CDR3 sequence is 14 residues long. Germline loops: CDR1 SGHRS, CDR2 YFSETQ. CDR3: CASSQLVPTDTQYF. CDR3 DNA sequence: TGCGCCAGCAGCCAACTAGTTCCCACAGATACGCAGTATTTT.

The chain employs TRBV6-5 and TRBJ2-5; TRBD2 aligns across 13 bases. Germline loops: CDR1 MNHEY, CDR2 SVGAGI. V lost 5 bases, J lost 2 bases, and 2 bases stayed unmatched. CDR3 length: 15 residues. In DNA, the CDR3 is TGTGCCAGCAGTCCACTAGCGGGGGGGCAAGAGACCCAGTACTTC. It yields the protein CASSPLAGGQETQYF.

The chain links TRBV28 to TRBJ2-1; 8 positions agree with TRBD2. Germline-derived CDR1 and CDR2 are MDHEN and SYDVKM. This CDR3 contains 15 residues. Losses at the gene ends were 8 bases for V and 6 bases for J; bases not matched to a gene: 12. The CDR3 nucleotides are TGTGCCAGCGCCACCCTAAGCGGGAGTCTCAATGAGCAGTTCTTC. It specifies CASATLSGSLNEQFF. The variable domain in full, completed from reference TRBV28 and TRBJ2-1, reads DVKVTQSSRYLVKRTGEKVFLECVQDMDHENMFWYRQDPGLGLRLIYFSYDVKMKEKGDIPEGYSVSREKKERFSLILESASTNQTSMYLCASATLSGSLNEQFFGPGTRLTVL.

V and J are TRBV18 and TRBJ2-2; a weak D match, TRBD1 (5 bases). The CDR3 totals 17 residues. V was pared by 0 bases and J by 0 bases, with 11 bases between. Germline V lookup: CDR1 KGHSH, CDR2 LQKENI. The CDR3 DNA reads as TGTGCCAGCTCACCACCGGCAGGGTCGCCGAACACCGGGGAGCTGTTTTTT. Protein sequence: CASSPPAGSPNTGELFF. The whole variable domain, filled in from reference TRBV18 and TRBJ2-2, reads NAGVMQNPRHLVRRRGQEARLRCSPMKGHSHVYWYRQLPEEGLKFMVYLQKENIIDESGMPKERFSAEFPKEGPSILRIQQVVRGDSAAYFCASSPPAGSPNTGELFFGEGSRLTVL.

The chain carries TRBV15 and TRBJ2-7; the D is unclear. This CDR3 is built from 13 residues. Germline CDR1 and CDR2: LNHNV and YYDKDF (reference sequence). V lost 1 base and J lost 2, with 6 bases in between. The CDR3 reads CATSRGATYEQYF. The DNA of the CDR3 is TGTGCCACCAGCAGAGGAGCAACCTACGAGCAGTACTTC.

The chain recombines TRBV30 with TRBJ2-3; maybe TRBD1 (5 bases). This CDR3 region has 14 residues. The V gene's germline CDR1 is GTSNPN and CDR2 SVGIG (reference sequence). V was clipped by 3 bases and J by 4 bases, with 14 bases between them. CDR3 in amino acids: CAWSPRQWADTQYF. CDR3 DNA sequence: TGTGCCTGGAGCCCCCGACAGTGGGCAGATACGCAGTATTTT.

This chain links TRBV19 with TRBJ2-7, with 10 bases that match TRBD1. The CDR3 totals 15 residues. Germline CDR1 is LNHDA and CDR2 is SQIVND (reference sequence). V lost 5 bases and J lost 5; bases outside the gene matches: 9. The CDR3 loop reads CASSFTGTGVNEQYF. The CDR3 DNA is TGTGCCAGTAGTTTTACCGGGACAGGGGTCAACGAGCAGTACTTC.

V and J are TRBV6-5 and TRBJ2-5; TRBD2 might be the D (6 bases). The CDR3 length is 15 residues. The germline V gene has CDR1 MNHEY and CDR2 SVGAGI. The V and J ends lost 7 bases and 2 bases respectively, with 17 bases between them. The CDR3 DNA follows: TGTGCCAGCAAGAATGGGCGGGGCCCTCAAGAGACCCAGTACTTC. Its protein product is CASKNGRGPQETQYF.

This clone appeared once. The chain uses TRBV5-1 and TRBJ2-3, with 12 bases identical to TRBD2. The CDR3 length is 17 residues. The germline V gene encodes CDR1 SGHRS and CDR2 YFSETQ. The V segment lost 4 bases and the J segment 1 base; nucleotides outside the gene matches: 7. DNA of the CDR3: TGCGCCAGCAGCCTCGGACTAGCGGGGCGGCGCACAGATACGCAGTATTTT. Protein: CASSLGLAGRRTDTQYF. Full variable domain (remainder filled in from reference TRBV5-1 and TRBJ2-3): KAGVTQTPRYLIKTRGQQVTLSCSPISGHRSVSWYQQTPGQGLQFLFEYFSETQRNKGNFPGRFSGRQFSNSRSEMNVSTLELGDSALYLCASSLGLAGRRTDTQYFGPGTRLTVL.

The count of this clone is one. V usage is TRBV29-1 and J usage is TRBJ2-3; D not resolved. The germline V and J ends were trimmed by 5 bases and 3 bases, with 9 bases remaining between them. CDR1 SQVTM and CDR2 ANQGSEA come from the germline V gene. The CDR3 length is 12 residues. CDR3 sequence reads: CSVQTSTDTQYF. CDR3 sequence (DNA): TGCAGCGTTCAAACTTCTACAGATACGCAGTATTTT.

The gene calls are TRBV19 and TRBJ1-4; perhaps TRBD1 as D (5 bases). There are 15 residues in the CDR3. V was clipped by 7 bases and J by 4 bases, with 16 bases between them. Germline assignment: CDR1 LNHDA and CDR2 SQIVND (reference sequence). CDR3 nucleotide sequence: TGTGCCAGTAACGATCTCAGGGCTGGTAATGAAAAACTGTTTTTT. It encodes CASNDLRAGNEKLFF.

The chain combines TRBV6-2 or TRBV6-3 with TRBJ1-5; D is perhaps TRBD1 (6 bases). V dropped 6 bases and J dropped 1 base, with 19 bases sitting between them. The germline V gene has CDR1 MNHEY and CDR2 SVGEGT. CDR3 size: 17 residues. As DNA, the CDR3 is TGTGCCAGCAGCCGAAGGGAGGGGGTAGGGAGCAATCAGCCCCAGCATTTT. Its translation is CASSRREGVGSNQPQHF.

This clone has more than one count but fewer than ten. This chain uses TRBV5-4 with TRBJ1-6; D might be TRBD1 (6 bases). Per germline, CDR1 SGHNT and CDR2 YYREEE (reference sequence). The CDR3 totals 15 residues. Trimming pared 3 bases from V and 5 bases from J, leaving 12 bases between. CDR3 DNA sequence: TGTGCCAGCAGCTGGGGGACAACGAATAATTCACCCCTCCACTTT. Translated: CASSWGTTNNSPLHF.

As DNA, the CDR3 is TGTGCCAGCAGCTGGGACAGGGCTGTCCAAGAAGCTTTCTTT. Protein: CASSWDRAVQEAFF. V usage is TRBV5-6 and J usage is TRBJ1-1; TRBD1 agrees at 9 bases. The CDR3 sequence is 14 residues long. The V gene end was trimmed by 3 bases and the J gene end by 8 bases; junction bases not matched to a gene: 8. CDR1 and CDR2 from the germline V gene are SGHDT and YYEEEE.

V and J are TRBV28 and TRBJ2-2; D not resolved. The CDR3 spans 13 residues. CDR1 is MDHEN, CDR2 SYDVKM, per germline. The V and J ends lost 1 base and 5 bases respectively, with 5 bases between them. CDR3 loop: CASSLYGTGELFF. DNA for the CDR3: TGTGCCAGCAGTTTATATGGAACCGGGGAGCTGTTTTTT.

This clone was found once. The chain is built from TRBV28 and TRBJ1-2, with unresolved D. V lost 2 bases and J 1 base, leaving 20 bases between the germline ends. Per germline, CDR1 MDHEN and CDR2 SYDVKM. The CDR3 sequence is 18 residues long. CDR3 nucleotide sequence: TGTGCCAGCAGTTTACGCGGGGTCATTGCCCGCGATAACTATGGCTACACCTTC. As protein: CASSLRGVIARDNYGYTF.

V usage is TRBV7-9 and J usage is TRBJ1-2; TRBD1 matches at 11 bases. Looked up from germline, CDR1 is SEHNR and CDR2 is FQNEAQ (reference sequence). J gave up 7 bases and V 0 bases, and 7 bases lay outside the gene matches. The CDR3 extends over 16 amino acids. This chain's CDR3 is CASSLALGDRGFGYTF. CDR3 in DNA: TGTGCCAGCAGCTTAGCGCTTGGGGACAGGGGGTTTGGCTACACCTTC.

This chain links TRBV5-1 with TRBJ2-5, with 8 bases lining up with TRBD1. Germline trimming cut 2 bases from V and 2 bases from J; bases unmatched to any gene: 5. Germline V gene lookup returns CDR1 SGHRS and CDR2 YFSETQ. This CDR3 spans 15 amino acids. This CDR3 reads CASSLGTGGQETQYF. The CDR3, as DNA: TGCGCCAGCAGCTTAGGCACAGGGGGTCAAGAGACCCAGTACTTC. Together with reference TRBV5-1 and TRBJ2-5, the CDR3 gives the full variable domain: KAGVTQTPRYLIKTRGQQVTLSCSPISGHRSVSWYQQTPGQGLQFLFEYFSETQRNKGNFPGRFSGRQFSNSRSEMNVSTLELGDSALYLCASSLGTGGQETQYFGPGTRLLVL.

The J gene is TRBJ2-2, the V gene TRBV3-1 (or the pseudogene TRBV3-2); D is uncertain. The CDR3 loop spans 20 amino acids. Trimming cost V 1 base and J 1 base, with 22 bases left between them. Germline CDR1 reads LGHDT; CDR2 reads YNNKEL (reference sequence). CDR3 amino acids: CASSQAPLPPGVKNTGELFF. The DNA for the CDR3 is TGTGCCAGCAGCCAAGCCCCCCTTCCACCTGGGGTCAAGAACACCGGGGAGCTGTTTTTT.

The chain links TRBV24-1 to TRBJ1-2; possibly TRBD1 for D (5 bases). CDR3 length: 13 amino acids. Deletions cut 4 bases from V and 4 bases from J, with 9 bases between. Germline V gene sequence: CDR1 KGHDR, CDR2 SFDVKD. Here the CDR3 reads CATSEGRGYGYTF. DNA of the CDR3: TGTGCCACCAGTGAGGGGAGGGGCTATGGCTACACCTTC.

The chain carries TRBV6-5 and TRBJ1-2, with a weak D call TRBD1 (6 bases). Germline V gene sequence: CDR1 MNHEY, CDR2 SVGAGI. The CDR3 length is 15 residues. Trimming pared 2 bases from V and 8 bases from J, leaving 18 bases between. The CDR3 nucleotides read TGTGCCAGCAGTTACGGAGTCCATAGAGGGGGAGGCTACACCTTC. This translates into CASSYGVHRGGGYTF.

This chain uses TRBV7-9 with TRBJ1-1; 8 nucleotides match TRBD1. Looked up from germline, CDR1 is SEHNR and CDR2 is FQNEAQ (reference sequence). With 2 bases clipped from V and 6 bases from J, the junction kept 2 bases outside the gene matches. CDR3 length: 13 residues. This CDR3 is CASSLQQGAEAFF. In DNA form, the CDR3 reads TGTGCCAGCAGCTTACAACAGGGGGCTGAAGCTTTCTTT.

The chain employs TRBV5-8 and TRBJ2-7; D not certain. The CDR3 is made up of 14 amino acids. CDR1 and CDR2 from the germline V gene are SGHTS and YDEGEE. V was shortened by 2 bases and J by 1 base, with 10 bases between the two germline ends. CDR3 residues: CASSFRASSYEQYF. The CDR3 DNA is TGTGCCAGCAGCTTTCGGGCCTCTTCCTACGAGCAGTACTTC.

The chain has TRBV18 and TRBJ1-3; 7 positions match TRBD1. V was pared by 4 bases and J by 0 bases, with 6 bases of the junction left unmatched. Germline-derived CDR1 and CDR2 are KGHSH and LQKENI. This CDR3 has 16 amino acids. CDR3 in amino acids: CASSLEGGSSGNTIYF. The CDR3 region has the DNA TGTGCCAGCTCACTCGAAGGGGGCTCCTCTGGAAACACCATATATTTT.

This rearrangement joins TRBV12-3 or TRBV12-4 to TRBJ1-2, with unresolved D. The V end lost 1 base, the J end lost 12 bases, and 12 bases lay between the germline ends. The CDR3 runs to 12 residues. The CDR3 here is CASSLVPSANTF. CDR3 DNA sequence: TGTGCCAGCAGTTTAGTTCCTTCCGCTAACACCTTC.

The rearrangement uses TRBV6-5 and TRBJ2-7; D may be TRBD1 (5 bases). Germline values: CDR1 MNHEY, CDR2 SVGAGI. V lost 7 bases and J 1 base, leaving 14 bases between the germline ends. The CDR3 spans 14 residues. DNA for the CDR3: TGTGCCAGCACCTCCCCCAGGGTATCCTACGAGCAGTACTTC. This codes for CASTSPRVSYEQYF.

The chain uses TRBV6-5 and TRBJ2-5, with D tentatively TRBD2 (5 bases). The V gene's germline CDR1 is MNHEY and CDR2 SVGAGI. Trimming left V 8 bases short and J 2 bases short, with 9 bases between. The CDR3 runs to 12 residues. For the CDR3, the DNA is TGTGCCAGCCGGGGTGCACAAGAGACCCAGTACTTC. Translation gives CASRGAQETQYF.